This T cell receptor (beta chain) was documented in a study of cytomegalovirus exposure and HLA in healthy donors. Regarding the study as a whole: Most TCR beta V segments were productive about 87% or about 30% of the time in an earlier analysis.

The sample holds a few counts of this clone. What it binds is unknown. Per the germline V gene, CDR1 is SGHAT and CDR2 is FQNNGV. The CDR3 is made up of 14 amino acids. With 5 bases removed from V and 1 base from J, the gap between germline ends came to 11 bases. The PCR made use of 60 Vbeta and 13 Jbeta primers. Measured with immunoSEQ multiplex PCR; TCRdb has only the in-frame clones, and not every one. The table has about 110,000 clones, roughly three quarters seen once; the top ten hold roughly 3%. The sample was PBMCs. This sequence originates from a woman between 18 and 29 years old in good health and CMV-seropositive. This sequence joins TRBV11-2 and TRBJ1-1, with unresolved D. The CDR3 coding sequence is TGTGCCAGCAGCGTTTCGGTTAGGAACACTGAAGCTTTCTTT. Translated, it gives CASSVSVRNTEAFF.